This is a list of T cell receptor beta chains from one sample in a study of blood T cell repertoires in COVID-19. Only in-frame clones appear in the TCRdb table, and some are missing; sequencing was by immunoSEQ multiplex PCR. The sample shows some 250,000 clones, approximately 90% of them seen only once. The sample was PBMCs or T cells enriched from blood (not recorded which). These receptors all come from a human donor in a cohort exposed to, infected with or recovered from COVID-19 (not recorded which). The donor label of this sample is uncertain. CDR3s include the opening cysteine and the closing phenylalanine or tryptophan. Each record gives: clone size, V gene, D gene, J gene, CDR3 DNA, CDR3 protein. The D gene is left open where the match is weak. Only part of the rows carry a size: once, few, many, or a class if the clone is expanded.

clone_size: -; v_call: TRBV20-1; d_call: -; j_call: TRBJ1-1; cdr3_nt: TGCAGTGCGGCCGCGAACACTGAAGCTTTCTTT; cdr3_aa: CSAAANTEAFF
clone_size: -; v_call: TRBV5-1; d_call: TRBD1; j_call: TRBJ1-2; cdr3_nt: TGCGCCAGCAGCTCCGACAGGGATGGCTACACCTTC; cdr3_aa: CASSSDRDGYTF
clone_size: -; v_call: TRBV25-1; d_call: -; j_call: TRBJ2-7; cdr3_nt: TGTGCCAGCAGTGAAGCAGGGATCCTCGACGAGCAGTACTTC; cdr3_aa: CASSEAGILDEQYF
clone_size: -; v_call: TRBV29-1; d_call: TRBD2; j_call: TRBJ2-3; cdr3_nt: TGCAGCGTTGAGGGGGGACTAGGAGCGGGGCTGGATACGCAGTATTTT; cdr3_aa: CSVEGGLGAGLDTQYF
clone_size: -; v_call: TRBV5-8; d_call: -; j_call: TRBJ1-2; cdr3_nt: TGTGCCAGCAGCTTGGTTTTAGCCGAGGAGGGCTACACCTTC; cdr3_aa: CASSLVLAEEGYTF
clone_size: -; v_call: TRBV6-5; d_call: -; j_call: TRBJ1-4; cdr3_nt: TGTGCCAGCAGCGAGGAGGCCAAGGGCCTTAGACTGTTTTTT; cdr3_aa: CASSEEAKGLRLFF
clone_size: -; v_call: TRBV10-3; d_call: -; j_call: TRBJ2-2; cdr3_nt: TGTGCCATCAGTGAACAAACCGGGGAGCTGTTTTTT; cdr3_aa: CAISEQTGELFF
clone_size: -; v_call: TRBV7-9; d_call: TRBD1; j_call: TRBJ1-1; cdr3_nt: TGTGCCAGCGGAAAGGCAGGGGGGACTGAAGCTTTCTTT; cdr3_aa: CASGKAGGTEAFF
clone_size: -; v_call: TRBV5-6; d_call: -; j_call: TRBJ1-5; cdr3_nt: TGTGCCAGCAGCTTGGCTGCAGAAGGCGGGGTTCAGCCCCAGCATTTT; cdr3_aa: CASSLAAEGGVQPQHF
clone_size: few; v_call: TRBV5-1; d_call: TRBD2; j_call: TRBJ2-7; cdr3_nt: TGCGCCAGCAGCTCTCGGGGGGGCCAGGGTTACGAGCAGTACTTC; cdr3_aa: CASSSRGGQGYEQYF
clone_size: -; v_call: TRBV3-1/TRBV3-2; d_call: TRBD1; j_call: TRBJ2-1; cdr3_nt: TGTGCCAGCAGCGCAGGGACAGGGGTCTACAATGAGCAGTTCTTC; cdr3_aa: CASSAGTGVYNEQFF
clone_size: -; v_call: TRBV30; d_call: -; j_call: TRBJ1-1; cdr3_nt: TGTGCCTGGAGTCAAGGCCACAGGGCGAACACTGAAGCTTTCTTT; cdr3_aa: CAWSQGHRANTEAFF
clone_size: -; v_call: TRBV3-1/TRBV3-2; d_call: -; j_call: TRBJ1-5; cdr3_nt: TGTGCCAGCAGCAGGAGGGGTAATCAGCCCCAGCATTTT; cdr3_aa: CASSRRGNQPQHF
clone_size: few; v_call: TRBV18; d_call: -; j_call: TRBJ1-1; cdr3_nt: TGTGCCAGCTCACCACCCGCGCAGGGGAGTGAAGCTTTCTTT; cdr3_aa: CASSPPAQGSEAFF
clone_size: -; v_call: TRBV12-5; d_call: -; j_call: TRBJ1-1; cdr3_nt: TGTGCTAGTGGTTTAGACAGAACCACTGAAGCTTTCTTT; cdr3_aa: CASGLDRTTEAFF
clone_size: -; v_call: TRBV27; d_call: -; j_call: TRBJ1-2; cdr3_nt: TGTGCCAGCCGCATTCAGGGAGGTACTAACTATGGCTACACCTTC; cdr3_aa: CASRIQGGTNYGYTF
clone_size: once; v_call: TRBV4-1; d_call: -; j_call: TRBJ1-2; cdr3_nt: TGCGCCAGCAGCCAAGGACAGCGCCAAGGGTATGGCTACACCTTC; cdr3_aa: CASSQGQRQGYGYTF
clone_size: once; v_call: TRBV29-1; d_call: TRBD1; j_call: TRBJ1-1; cdr3_nt: TGCAGCGTTGAGGGGACAGAGAACACTGAAGCTTTCTTT; cdr3_aa: CSVEGTENTEAFF
clone_size: -; v_call: TRBV4-1; d_call: TRBD1; j_call: TRBJ2-7; cdr3_nt: TGCGCCAGCAGCCGACAGGGCTCCTACGAGCAGTACTTC; cdr3_aa: CASSRQGSYEQYF
clone_size: -; v_call: TRBV4-1; d_call: TRBD2; j_call: TRBJ2-7; cdr3_nt: TGCGCCAGCAGCCAAGATTGGAAACGGGGGGGCCCCTACGAGCAGTACTTC; cdr3_aa: CASSQDWKRGGPYEQYF
clone_size: few; v_call: TRBV27; d_call: -; j_call: TRBJ1-5; cdr3_nt: TGTGCCAGCAGCTCAGGACACTCCAATCAGCCCCAGCATTTT; cdr3_aa: CASSSGHSNQPQHF
clone_size: -; v_call: TRBV19; d_call: -; j_call: TRBJ2-3; cdr3_nt: TGTGCCAGTAGTAGATATTTTTCGGGGGACGCAGATACGCAGTATTTT; cdr3_aa: CASSRYFSGDADTQYF
clone_size: -; v_call: TRBV7-9; d_call: -; j_call: TRBJ1-1; cdr3_nt: TGTGCCAGCAGCTTAGTAAGGGGCGGCAACACTGAAGCTTTCTTT; cdr3_aa: CASSLVRGGNTEAFF
clone_size: -; v_call: TRBV6-2/TRBV6-3; d_call: -; j_call: TRBJ2-5; cdr3_nt: TGTGCCAGCAGTTACCTTTCCCACAAAGAGACCCAGTACTTC; cdr3_aa: CASSYLSHKETQYF
clone_size: -; v_call: TRBV27; d_call: -; j_call: TRBJ2-7; cdr3_nt: TGTGCCAGCAGTTTTTCGTTGGGGAGCTCCTACGAGCAGTACTTC; cdr3_aa: CASSFSLGSSYEQYF
clone_size: -; v_call: TRBV4-2; d_call: TRBD2; j_call: TRBJ2-1; cdr3_nt: TGTGCCAGCGGGGGACTAGCCGATGCCCCTGAGCAGTTCTTC; cdr3_aa: CASGGLADAPEQFF
clone_size: -; v_call: TRBV7-2; d_call: -; j_call: TRBJ1-5; cdr3_nt: TGTGCCAGCAGCTTAGACGGGGAAGAGGGCCAGCCCCAGCATTTT; cdr3_aa: CASSLDGEEGQPQHF
clone_size: -; v_call: TRBV7-6; d_call: -; j_call: TRBJ2-6; cdr3_nt: TGTGCCAGCAGCTTAAGGGGTCTGGCCCTCTCTGGGGCCAACGTCCTGACTTTC; cdr3_aa: CASSLRGLALSGANVLTF
clone_size: few; v_call: TRBV6-5; d_call: -; j_call: TRBJ1-1; cdr3_nt: TGTGCCAGCAGTTACTCGGGTCTCCGGGGTGGTGGTGAAGCTTTCTTT; cdr3_aa: CASSYSGLRGGGEAFF
clone_size: -; v_call: TRBV30; d_call: TRBD2; j_call: TRBJ2-5; cdr3_nt: TGTGCCTGGAGTTTAGCGGGGGTGAAGACCCAGTACTTC; cdr3_aa: CAWSLAGVKTQYF
clone_size: -; v_call: TRBV5-4; d_call: TRBD1; j_call: TRBJ2-7; cdr3_nt: TGTGCCAGCAGCTTAGGGACCGGGACAGTCGAAAGCGAGCAGTACTTC; cdr3_aa: CASSLGTGTVESEQYF
clone_size: -; v_call: TRBV10-3; d_call: -; j_call: TRBJ1-2; cdr3_nt: TGTGCCATCAGTGACAGGGAGGGGGGCTACACCTTC; cdr3_aa: CAISDREGGYTF
clone_size: -; v_call: TRBV19; d_call: TRBD2; j_call: TRBJ2-3; cdr3_nt: TGTGCCAGCACGACTAGCGGGGGTAACACAGATACGCAGTATTTT; cdr3_aa: CASTTSGGNTDTQYF
clone_size: -; v_call: TRBV4-2; d_call: -; j_call: TRBJ2-7; cdr3_nt: TGTGCCAGCAGCCAAGAAGGTGACAGCTCCTACGAGCAGTACTTC; cdr3_aa: CASSQEGDSSYEQYF
clone_size: -; v_call: TRBV7-7; d_call: -; j_call: TRBJ1-1; cdr3_nt: TGTGCCAGCCCGTATCTCGGACAGCTCATGAACACTGAAGCTTTCTTT; cdr3_aa: CASPYLGQLMNTEAFF